Given below is one T cell receptor beta chain in context. Its antigen is not identified. Sequencing was performed with immunoSEQ multiplex PCR; in TCRdb, only in-frame clones are kept and a portion is missing. The data show some 100,000 clones, more than 70% seen once. In germline, CDR1 is SEHNR, CDR2 FQNEAQ (reference sequence). The CDR3 contains 17 residues. Trimming pared 0 bases from V and 5 bases from J, leaving 19 bases between. The entry originates in a study of T cell responses to AZD1222 COVID-19 vaccine. Study-level points and caveats: Close to half of all spike-specific TCRs reportedly target regions of the variants that are unmutated. Only 6 or 7 people who got AZD1222 tested seropositive at baseline. Donors skewed white British and female; clonal diversity was possibly underestimated.

This TCR derives from an adult who received the AZD1222 COVID-19 vaccine. This material consisted of peripheral blood, taken 28 days after the second AZD1222 dose. This chain joins TRBV7-9 and TRBJ2-5; possible D gene TRBD2, 6 bases. CDR3 DNA sequence: TGTGCCAGCAGCTTAGCGAGGGAGGTCTACCTTTTTGAGACCCAGTACTTC. This gives the protein CASSLAREVYLFETQYF.